A single TCR beta chain is shown here with its context. Its antigen remains unidentified. TCRdb itself ran the 5' RACE reads through MiXCR, one entry per CDR3 protein. The repertoire consists of about 530,000 distinct CDR3 sequences, with more than 20% occurring once and the leading ten covering around 0.47%. The CDR3 runs 13 residues. V dropped 6 bases and J dropped 8; count of bases not matched to a gene: 9. These data are taken from a study of identical twins. Study conclusions and caveats: Beta out-of-frame sequences showed weaker excess sharing between twins. Invariant MAIT and iNKT cells could partly confound zero-insertion analyses. Fewer insertions characterized abundant cord blood beta clonotypes, whereas memory repertoires showed none.

Separately, the same data were catalogued under a study of yellow fever vaccine responses in identical twins. This second study says: Vaccine-induced T cell responses in twins were reportedly observed to appear partly convergent, partly personalized.

The receptor comes from a young woman in good health. The sequenced sample consisted of CD4+ T cells sorted from blood. V usage is TRBV12-3 or TRBV12-4 and J usage is TRBJ2-7, with 8 bases lining up with TRBD2. The CDR3 DNA reads TGTGCCAGCAGGTCCCCGGGGGGGCGAAAGCAGTACTTC. Protein: CASRSPGGRKQYF.